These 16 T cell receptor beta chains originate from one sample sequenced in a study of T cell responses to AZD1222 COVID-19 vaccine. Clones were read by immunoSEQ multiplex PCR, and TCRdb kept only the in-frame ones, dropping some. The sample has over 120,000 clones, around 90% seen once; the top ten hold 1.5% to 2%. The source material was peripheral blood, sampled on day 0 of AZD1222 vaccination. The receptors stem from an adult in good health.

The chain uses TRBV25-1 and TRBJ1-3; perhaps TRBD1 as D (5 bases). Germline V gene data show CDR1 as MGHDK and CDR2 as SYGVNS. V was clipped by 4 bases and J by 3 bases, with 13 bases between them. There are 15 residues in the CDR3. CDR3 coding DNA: TGTGCCAGCAGTGCCCTTGGGGCGAATGGAAACACCATATATTTT. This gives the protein CASSALGANGNTIYF.

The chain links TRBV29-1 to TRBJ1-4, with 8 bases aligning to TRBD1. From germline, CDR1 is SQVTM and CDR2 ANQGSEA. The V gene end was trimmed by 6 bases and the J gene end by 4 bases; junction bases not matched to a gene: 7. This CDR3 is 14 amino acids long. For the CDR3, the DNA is TGCAGCGTCCTGTCCGGGACAGGTAATGAAAAACTGTTTTTT. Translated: CSVLSGTGNEKLFF.

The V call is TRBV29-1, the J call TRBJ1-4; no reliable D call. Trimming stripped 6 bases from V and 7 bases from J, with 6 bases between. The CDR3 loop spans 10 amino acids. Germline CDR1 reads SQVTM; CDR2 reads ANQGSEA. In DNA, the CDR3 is TGCAGCGTGCGTACTGAAAAACTGTTTTTT. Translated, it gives CSVRTEKLFF.

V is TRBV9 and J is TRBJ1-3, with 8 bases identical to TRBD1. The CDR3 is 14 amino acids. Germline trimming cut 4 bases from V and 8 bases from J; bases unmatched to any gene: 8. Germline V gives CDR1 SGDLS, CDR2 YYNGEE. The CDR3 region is CASSLGRGQYTIYF. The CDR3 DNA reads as TGTGCCAGCAGCCTCGGCAGGGGGCAATACACCATATATTTT.

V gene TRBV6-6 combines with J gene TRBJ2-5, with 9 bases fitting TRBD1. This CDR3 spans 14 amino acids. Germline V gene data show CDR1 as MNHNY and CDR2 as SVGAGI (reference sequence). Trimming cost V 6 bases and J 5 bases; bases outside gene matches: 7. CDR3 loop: CASRSQGAWETQYF. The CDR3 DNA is TGTGCCAGCAGGTCACAGGGGGCCTGGGAGACCCAGTACTTC.

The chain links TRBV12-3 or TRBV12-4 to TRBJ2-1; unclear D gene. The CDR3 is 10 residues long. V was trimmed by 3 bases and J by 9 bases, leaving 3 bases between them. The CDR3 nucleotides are TGTGCCAGCAGTTTGCTTGAGCAGTTCTTC. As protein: CASSLLEQFF.

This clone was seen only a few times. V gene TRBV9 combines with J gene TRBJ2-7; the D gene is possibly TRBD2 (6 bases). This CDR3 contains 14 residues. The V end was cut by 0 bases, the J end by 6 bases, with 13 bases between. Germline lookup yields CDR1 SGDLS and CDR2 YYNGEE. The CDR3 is CASSVVDLASEQYF. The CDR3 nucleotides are TGTGCCAGCAGCGTAGTTGACCTAGCGTCCGAGCAGTACTTC.

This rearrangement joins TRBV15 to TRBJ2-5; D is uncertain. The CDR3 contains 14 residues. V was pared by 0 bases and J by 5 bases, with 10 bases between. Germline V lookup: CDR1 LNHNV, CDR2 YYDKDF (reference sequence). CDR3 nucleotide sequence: TGTGCCACCAGCAGAGATATCGGTATTGAGACCCAGTACTTC. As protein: CATSRDIGIETQYF.

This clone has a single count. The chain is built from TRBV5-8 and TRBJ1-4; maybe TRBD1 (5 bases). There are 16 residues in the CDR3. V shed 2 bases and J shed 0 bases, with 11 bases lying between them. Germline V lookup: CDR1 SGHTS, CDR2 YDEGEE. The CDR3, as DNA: TGTGCCAGCAGCTTTCTACTACAGGCAACTAATGAAAAACTGTTTTTT. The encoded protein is CASSFLLQATNEKLFF.

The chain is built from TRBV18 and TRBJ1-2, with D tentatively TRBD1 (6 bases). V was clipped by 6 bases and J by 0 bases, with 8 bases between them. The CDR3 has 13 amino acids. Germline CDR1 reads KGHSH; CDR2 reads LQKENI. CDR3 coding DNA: TGTGCCAGCTCGTCAGGGGCTAACTATGGCTACACCTTC. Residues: CASSSGANYGYTF.

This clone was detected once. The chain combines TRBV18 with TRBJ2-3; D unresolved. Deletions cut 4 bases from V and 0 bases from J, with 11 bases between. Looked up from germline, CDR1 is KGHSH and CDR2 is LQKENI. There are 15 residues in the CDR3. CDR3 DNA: TGTGCCAGCTCACGCGCCCTCGACAGCACAGATACGCAGTATTTT. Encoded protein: CASSRALDSTDTQYF. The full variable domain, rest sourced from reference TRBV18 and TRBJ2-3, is NAGVMQNPRHLVRRRGQEARLRCSPMKGHSHVYWYRQLPEEGLKFMVYLQKENIIDESGMPKERFSAEFPKEGPSILRIQQVVRGDSAAYFCASSRALDSTDTQYFGPGTRLTVL.

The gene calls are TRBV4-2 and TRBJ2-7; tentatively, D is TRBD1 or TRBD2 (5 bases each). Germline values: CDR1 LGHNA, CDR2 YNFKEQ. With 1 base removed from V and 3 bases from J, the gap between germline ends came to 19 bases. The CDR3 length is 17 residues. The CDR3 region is CASSQAASGPIYYEQYF. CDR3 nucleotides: TGTGCCAGCAGCCAAGCGGCCTCGGGACCTATATACTACGAGCAGTACTTC.

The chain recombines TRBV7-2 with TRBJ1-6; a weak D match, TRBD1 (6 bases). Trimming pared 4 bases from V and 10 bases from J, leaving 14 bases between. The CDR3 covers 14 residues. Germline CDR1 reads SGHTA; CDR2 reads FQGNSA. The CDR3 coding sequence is TGTGCCAGCAGCTCGTCAGGGGTAAAGTCACCCCTCCACTTT. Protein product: CASSSSGVKSPLHF.

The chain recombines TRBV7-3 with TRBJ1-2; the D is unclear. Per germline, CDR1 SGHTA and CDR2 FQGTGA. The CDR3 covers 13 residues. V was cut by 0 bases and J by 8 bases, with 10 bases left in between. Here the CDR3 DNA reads TGTGCCAGCAGCTTAACGGTGGCCGGGGGCTACACCTTC. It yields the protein CASSLTVAGGYTF. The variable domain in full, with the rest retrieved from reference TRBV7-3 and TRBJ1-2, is GAGVSQTPSNKVTEKGKYVELRCDPISGHTALYWYRQSLGQGPEFLIYFQGTGAADDSGLPNDRFFAVRPEGSVSTLKIQRTERGDSAVYLCASSLTVAGGYTFGSGTRLTVV.

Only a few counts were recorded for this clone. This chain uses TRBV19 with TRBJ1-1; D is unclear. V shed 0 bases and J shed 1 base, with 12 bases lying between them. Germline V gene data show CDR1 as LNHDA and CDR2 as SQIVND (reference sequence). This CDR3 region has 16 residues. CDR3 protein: CASSIDTWQTNTEAFF. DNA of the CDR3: TGTGCCAGTAGTATAGATACTTGGCAGACGAACACTGAAGCTTTCTTT.

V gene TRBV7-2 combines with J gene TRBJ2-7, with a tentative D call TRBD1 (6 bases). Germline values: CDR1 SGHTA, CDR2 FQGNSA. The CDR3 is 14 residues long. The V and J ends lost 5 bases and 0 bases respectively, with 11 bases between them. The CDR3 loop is CASSPQGPSYEQYF. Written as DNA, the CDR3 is TGTGCCAGCAGCCCACAGGGTCCCTCCTACGAGCAGTACTTC.